This T cell receptor beta chain stems from a study of spatial heterogeneity in lung cancer. CDR1 is PRHDT and CDR2 is FYEKMQ in the germline V gene (reference sequence). V lost 5 bases and J lost 1; bases outside the gene matches: 7. The CDR3 is 15 amino acids. TCRdb redid the calling of the 5' RACE reads with MiXCR, one entry per CDR3 protein. The sample has tens of thousands of distinct CDR3 sequences; 10% to 15% are singletons. Regarding time point: sample taken at primary tumor resection. The input material, whole RNA from tumor, nontumor lung or frozen PBMC, was sequenced unsorted. This specimen was PBMCs, taken at surgery. The V gene is TRBV13, the J gene TRBJ1-2; 7 nucleotides line up with TRBD1. This TCR came from a male donor with early-stage non-small cell lung cancer. The CDR3 bases are TGTGCCAGCAGCGGCCGGACAGGCGGTAACTATGGCTACACCTTC. Translation gives CASSGRTGGNYGYTF. Complete variable domain (other parts from reference TRBV13 and TRBJ1-2): AAGVIQSPRHLIKEKRETATLKCYPIPRHDTVYWYQQGPGQDPQFLISFYEKMQSDKGSIPDRFSAQQFSDYHSELNMSSLELGDSALYFCASSGRTGGNYGYTFGSGTRLTVV.